Below, one T cell receptor beta chain is given with its context. The target antigen is unknown. The entry originates in a study of cytomegalovirus exposure and HLA in healthy donors. Each donor's status was that of a healthy bone marrow donor. After removal of 4 bases from V and 2 bases from J, the junction contained 2 bases not matched to a gene. CDR3 length: 15 amino acids. Germline loops: CDR1 SGHRS, CDR2 YFSETQ. Whole-study findings and limits: The authors reported that TCR beta sequences could predict HLA-A and HLA-B alleles. These predictions were accurate for most subjects in the first cohort. Within the data, a cluster of highly shared sequence variants was likely a sequencing artifact. Some V segments, including TRBV6-2 and TRBV6-3, were excluded as indistinguishable.

With 60 Vbeta and 13 Jbeta primers, the PCR was carried out. Libraries were prepared by immunoSEQ multiplex PCR; TCRdb keeps only in-frame clonotypes and omits some of them. The data hold fewer than 140,000 clones, with over 60% observed a single time. The receptor was derived from a woman aged 45-60 years in good health and CMV-seropositive. The chain links TRBV5-1 to TRBJ2-5; 13 bases align to TRBD2. Sequencing used PBMCs. CDR3 amino acids: CASSETSGGQETQYF. CDR3 DNA sequence: TGCGCCAGCAGCGAGACTAGCGGGGGGCAAGAGACCCAGTACTTC. Supplemented by reference TRBV5-1 and TRBJ2-5, the full variable domain reads KAGVTQTPRYLIKTRGQQVTLSCSPISGHRSVSWYQQTPGQGLQFLFEYFSETQRNKGNFPGRFSGRQFSNSRSEMNVSTLELGDSALYLCASSETSGGQETQYFGPGTRLLVL.